This TCR beta chain was profiled in a study of OX40 agonist ivuxolimab in advanced cancers. Looking at the study overall: Every 2 weeks, patients got intravenous ivuxolimab at one of six dose levels (0.01-10 mg/kg). Males comprised 75% to 90% of the group, whose mean age was approximately 61 years (range roughly 20 to 85).

Here immunoSEQ multiplex PCR was the method, and the copy in TCRdb shows in-frame clones only, minus some. The sample yields 75,000 to 100,000 clones, approximately 80% seen once. Source: CD4+ or CD8+ T cells sorted from blood, taken in a trial of the OX40 agonist ivuxolimab. The sequence was collected from an adult with an advanced solid tumor such as melanoma, head and neck, liver or kidney cancer.

The CDR3 DNA is TGCGCCAGCAGCCCCCTATTCCCGGGCCAGTCTTATGGCTACACCTTC. This gives the protein CASSPLFPGQSYGYTF. The V call is TRBV5-1, the J call TRBJ1-2; unclear D gene. The CDR3 spans 16 residues. Germline V gives CDR1 SGHRS, CDR2 YFSETQ. Trimming left V 4 bases short and J 5 bases short, with 21 bases between.